The 11 T cell receptor beta chains below were found in one sample sequenced in a study of shared clonotypes between healthy human individuals. The table came from immunoSEQ multiplex PCR; TCRdb's copy has only in-frame clones and leaves some out. This table holds about a million clones, under 80% found once. Input material: memory CD4+ T cells sorted from blood. As to subset: CD45RA-negative fraction. All receptors come from a man younger than 30 in good health.

About this clone itself: One end of the junction fails to match germline, which may point to a read error. The chain couples TRBV23-1 to TRBJ2-6, with 7 positions matching TRBD1. TRBV23-1 is classed as an ORF, of uncertain function. There are 17 residues in the CDR3. For the CDR3, the DNA is TGCGCCAGCAGTCCCGGGACAGATGATACTGGAGCCAACGTCCTGACTTTC. It codes for CASSPGTDDTGANVLTF.

This clone appeared a few times. The V gene is TRBV6-5, the J gene TRBJ1-6; no clear D. Germline V gene sequence: CDR1 MNHEY, CDR2 SVGAGI. The CDR3 runs to 14 residues. Between the trimmed V and J ends, which lost 6 bases and 10 bases, there was a span of 16 bases. Written as DNA, the CDR3 is TGTGCCAGCAGCCGCCCGGGCCCACCGTCACCCCTCCACTTT. Translation: CASSRPGPPSPLHF.

The rearrangement uses TRBV20-1 and TRBJ2-3; a weak D match, TRBD2 (5 bases). The CDR3 consists of 11 residues. CDR1 and CDR2 from the germline V gene are DFQATT and SNEGSKA (reference sequence). V was pared by 6 bases and J by 4 bases, with 8 bases between. The CDR3 is CSAILADTQYF. Here the CDR3 DNA reads TGCAGTGCGATACTAGCAGATACGCAGTATTTT.

This clone showed up just once. The chain uses TRBV5-1 and TRBJ1-1; no reliable D call. V shed 5 bases and J shed 3 bases, with 20 bases lying between them. The CDR3 contains 16 residues. The germline V gene encodes CDR1 SGHRS and CDR2 YFSETQ. The CDR3 here is CASSPGSFRTYTEAFF. The DNA for the CDR3 is TGCGCCAGCAGTCCCGGGAGCTTTCGTACGTACACTGAAGCTTTCTTT. Full variable domain (outside the CDR3, taken from reference TRBV5-1 and TRBJ1-1): KAGVTQTPRYLIKTRGQQVTLSCSPISGHRSVSWYQQTPGQGLQFLFEYFSETQRNKGNFPGRFSGRQFSNSRSEMNVSTLELGDSALYLCASSPGSFRTYTEAFFGQGTRLTVV.

This rearrangement joins TRBV4-2 to TRBJ2-3; either TRBD1 or TRBD2 may fit D (5 bases each). V shed 5 bases and J shed 4 bases, with 16 bases lying between them. This CDR3 region has 15 residues. CDR1 is LGHNA and CDR2 is YNFKEQ in the germline V gene. The CDR3: CASSLRVGESDTQYF. The CDR3 bases are TGTGCCAGCAGCTTACGTGTGGGGGAATCAGATACGCAGTATTTT.

This clone was observed a few times. This chain uses TRBV30 with TRBJ1-2; unclear D gene. V was shortened by 3 bases and J by 8 bases, with 16 bases between the two germline ends. The CDR3 spans 13 residues. CDR1 and CDR2 from the germline V gene are GTSNPN and SVGIG (reference sequence). CDR3 in amino acids: CAWSALGSGGYTF. The CDR3 DNA follows: TGTGCCTGGAGCGCCCTTGGTTCGGGGGGCTACACCTTC.

The J gene is TRBJ2-3, the V gene TRBV12-5; D unclear. The CDR3 runs 16 residues. Per the germline V gene, CDR1 is LGHNT and CDR2 is FRNRAP. V was pared by 0 bases and J by 0 bases, with 10 bases between. The CDR3 here is CASGLVLSASTDTQYF. The CDR3 nucleotides are TGTGCTAGTGGTTTGGTACTCTCGGCTAGCACAGATACGCAGTATTTT.

The chain couples TRBV11-2 to TRBJ1-1; weak D call: TRBD1 (5 bases). V was pared by 5 bases and J by 4 bases, with 14 bases between. The CDR3 sequence is 14 residues long. The germline gives CDR1 SGHAT, CDR2 FQNNGV. The CDR3 DNA is TGTGCCAGCAGCACAAGCGCCCAGGGCACTGAAGCTTTCTTT. Its translation: CASSTSAQGTEAFF.

The rearrangement uses TRBV6-5 and TRBJ1-6; a weak D match, TRBD1 (5 bases). V gave up 6 bases and J gave up 6 bases, with 15 bases separating them. Germline V gives CDR1 MNHEY, CDR2 SVGAGI. This CDR3 has 15 amino acids. The CDR3 nucleotides read TGTGCCAGCAGCCCTATGGGGGTGGGTAATTCACCCCTCCACTTT. The encoded protein is CASSPMGVGNSPLHF.

This sequence joins TRBV19 and TRBJ1-3; no firm D call. Germline V gene data show CDR1 as LNHDA and CDR2 as SQIVND (reference sequence). Trimming shortened V by 7 bases and J by 4 bases, and 17 bases separated the two germline ends. The CDR3 is 15 amino acids. CDR3 region: CASMPRLNSGNTIYF. In DNA, the CDR3 is TGTGCCAGTATGCCCAGGTTAAACTCCGGAAACACCATATATTTT.

This rearrangement joins TRBV7-9 to TRBJ2-5; no clear D gene. CDR1 and CDR2 from the germline V gene are SEHNR and FQNEAQ (reference sequence). This CDR3 comprises 13 residues. V shed 0 bases and J shed 5 bases, with 7 bases lying between them. The CDR3 loop reads CASSLAGSETQYF. Written as DNA, the CDR3 is TGTGCCAGCAGCTTAGCAGGGTCCGAGACCCAGTACTTC.